The next 21 T cell receptor beta chains were all read from a single sample in a study of beta chain features in type 1 diabetes. Reverse transcribing all isolated RNA meant expressed TCRB transcripts were sequenced. Profiling relied on immunoSEQ multiplex PCR, and the TCRdb table lists in-frame clones only, not all of them. The data hold about 900,000 clones, with 15% to 20% observed a single time. The specimen sequenced was naive CD4+ T cells from blood. All receptors derive from a young woman in good health.

This clone showed up just a few times. This chain links TRBV18 with TRBJ2-3; no clear D. The germline V and J ends were trimmed by 4 bases and 6 bases, with 17 bases remaining between them. The CDR3 loop spans 15 amino acids. The germline gives CDR1 KGHSH, CDR2 LQKENI. CDR3 loop: CASSQPGIVGDTQYF. The CDR3 nucleotides are TGTGCCAGCTCACAACCTGGGATCGTCGGTGATACGCAGTATTTT.

The rearrangement joins TRBV6-5 to TRBJ1-1; TRBD1 might be the D (5 bases). Germline V CDR1 and CDR2: MNHEY, SVGAGI. Trimming took 6 bases from V and 0 from J, leaving 11 bases between them. The CDR3 runs to 14 residues. CDR3: CASSPREMNTEAFF. CDR3 bases: TGTGCCAGCAGCCCCAGGGAAATGAACACTGAAGCTTTCTTT.

The V and J genes are TRBV29-1 and TRBJ1-2; tentatively, D is TRBD1 (6 bases). The CDR3 runs to 13 residues. V shed 4 bases and J shed 2 bases, with 11 bases lying between them. The germline V gene has CDR1 SQVTM and CDR2 ANQGSEA. The chain's CDR3 is CSVAGDKNYGYTF. CDR3 coding DNA: TGCAGCGTTGCGGGGGACAAGAACTATGGCTACACCTTC. The full variable domain, rest sourced from reference TRBV29-1 and TRBJ1-2, is SAVISQKPSRDICQRGTSLTIQCQVDSQVTMMFWYRQQPGQSLTLIATANQGSEATYESGFVIDKFPISRPNLTFSTLTVSNMSPEDSSIYLCSVAGDKNYGYTFGSGTRLTVV.

The chain joins TRBV2 to TRBJ2-1, with TRBD2 as a possible D gene (5 bases). Germline values: CDR1 SNHLY, CDR2 FYNNEI. The V gene lost 2 bases and the J gene lost 0 bases, with 14 bases spanning the gap. This CDR3 has 17 residues. CDR3 DNA: TGTGCCAGCAGTGAACGCCGGGGTTCGAGCTCCTACAATGAGCAGTTCTTC. Its protein product is CASSERRGSSSYNEQFF. Supplemented by reference TRBV2 and TRBJ2-1, the full variable domain reads EPEVTQTPSHQVTQMGQEVILRCVPISNHLYFYWYRQILGQKVEFLVSFYNNEISEKSEIFDDQFSVERPDGSNFTLKIRSTKLEDSAMYFCASSERRGSSSYNEQFFGPGTRLTVL.

There are a few counts of this clone. V is TRBV28 and J is TRBJ1-2; TRBD1 might be the D (5 bases). The V end lost 6 bases, the J end lost 6 bases, and 8 bases lay between the germline ends. CDR1 and CDR2 (germline): MDHEN, SYDVKM. CDR3 length: 11 amino acids. The CDR3 sequence is CASSGAHGYTF. Here the CDR3 DNA reads TGTGCCAGCAGCGGGGCACATGGCTACACCTTC.

This sequence joins TRBV5-1 and TRBJ2-3, with a weak D call TRBD2 (6 bases). V dropped 4 bases and J dropped 0 bases, with 12 bases sitting between them. The CDR3 consists of 15 residues. Germline V gene lookup returns CDR1 SGHRS and CDR2 YFSETQ. The CDR3 sequence is CASSGASASTDTQYF. As DNA, the CDR3 is TGCGCCAGCAGCGGAGCTAGCGCTAGCACAGATACGCAGTATTTT.

The table lists this clone with a few counts. The genes are TRBV4-3 and TRBJ1-2, with 9 bases matching TRBD1. V shed 2 bases, J shed 4 bases, and the junction held 8 bases outside the gene matches. CDR1 and CDR2 (germline): LGHNA, YSLEER. The CDR3 contains 16 residues. The CDR3 spells CASSQSYRGRVYGYTF. The CDR3 DNA sequence: TGCGCCAGCAGCCAATCCTACAGGGGGCGCGTCTATGGCTACACCTTC.

This clone was recorded a few times. The chain employs TRBV18 and TRBJ2-1, with 10 bases identical to TRBD2. Germline-derived CDR1 and CDR2 are KGHSH and LQKENI. This CDR3 spans 16 amino acids. V was clipped by 4 bases and J by 7 bases; unmatched bases: 10. The CDR3 reads CASSRPSGRAVNEQFF. For the CDR3, the DNA is TGTGCCAGCTCACGCCCAAGCGGGAGGGCGGTAAATGAGCAGTTCTTC.

This clone was observed a handful of times. The rearrangement links TRBV14 to TRBJ1-4, with D hard to call. The germline gives CDR1 SGHDN, CDR2 FVKESK. The V and J ends lost 1 base and 4 bases respectively, with 7 bases between them. The CDR3 has 14 residues. This CDR3 is CASSQGPLNEKLFF. CDR3 DNA: TGTGCCAGCAGCCAAGGACCACTTAATGAAAAACTGTTTTTT. Looking up the rest from reference TRBV14 and TRBJ1-4 gives the full variable domain: EAGVTQFPSHSVIEKGQTVTLRCDPISGHDNLYWYRRVMGKEIKFLLHFVKESKQDESGMPNNRFLAERTGGTYSTLKVQPAELEDSGVYFCASSQGPLNEKLFFGSGTQLSVL.

CDR3 residues: CASSFTGSVDEQFF. The DNA for the CDR3 is TGTGCCAGCAGCTTCACAGGGTCGGTCGATGAGCAGTTCTTC. The V and J genes are TRBV7-9 and TRBJ2-1; a weak D match, TRBD1 (6 bases). V was pared by 3 bases and J by 8 bases, with 14 bases between. From germline, CDR1 is SEHNR and CDR2 FQNEAQ (reference sequence). The CDR3 spans 14 residues.

This clone appeared a few times. The chain couples TRBV25-1 to TRBJ2-3; possibly TRBD1 for D (7 bases). The V end was cut by 8 bases, the J end by 5 bases, with 20 bases between. The CDR3 has 15 residues. CDR1 is MGHDK, CDR2 SYGVNS, per germline. The CDR3 sequence is CASSDGRGAGDTQYF. The CDR3 nucleotides read TGTGCCAGCTCCGACGGCAGGGGGGCCGGAGATACGCAGTATTTT.

This clone occurred a few times. The rearrangement links TRBV7-9 to TRBJ2-1; 10 bases line up with TRBD2. Per the germline V gene, CDR1 is SEHNR and CDR2 is FQNEAQ (reference sequence). This CDR3 is 17 amino acids long. V trimming: 5 bases; J trimming: 0 bases; junction bases outside the gene matches: 7. The CDR3 region has the DNA TGTGCCAGCAGCAGCGGGAGGGGGGACGGCTCCTACAATGAGCAGTTCTTC. Protein product: CASSSGRGDGSYNEQFF.

CDR3 nucleotide sequence: TGTGCCAGCGGCGCGGGGAACTACAATGAGCAGTTCTTC. Translated, it gives CASGAGNYNEQFF. V usage is TRBV7-3 and J usage is TRBJ2-1; TRBD2 might be the D (6 bases). This CDR3 has 13 amino acids. Trimming left V 8 bases short and J 3 bases short, with 11 bases between. CDR1 and CDR2 (germline): SGHTA, FQGTGA. The whole variable domain, remainder taken from reference TRBV7-3 and TRBJ2-1, is GAGVSQTPSNKVTEKGKYVELRCDPISGHTALYWYRQSLGQGPEFLIYFQGTGAADDSGLPNDRFFAVRPEGSVSTLKIQRTERGDSAVYLCASGAGNYNEQFFGPGTRLTVL.

This sequence joins TRBV4-3 and TRBJ1-2; no clear D. CDR3 length: 9 residues. Germline V CDR1 and CDR2: LGHNA, YSLEER. The CDR3 DNA sequence: TGCCCTCTACCCTATGGCTACACCTTC. This codes for CPLPYGYTF.

This chain links TRBV28 with TRBJ1-2, with TRBD1 matching 9 bases. V was clipped by 3 bases and J by 6 bases; unmatched bases: 11. CDR1 and CDR2 (germline): MDHEN, SYDVKM. The length of the CDR3 is 16 residues. As DNA, the CDR3 is TGTGCCAGCAGTTTCCCTCCGGGACAGGGACGGGATGGCTACACCTTC. Translated, it gives CASSFPPGQGRDGYTF.

Only a few counts were recorded for this clone. The chain combines TRBV4-3 with TRBJ2-1, with D possibly TRBD2 on 5 matching bases. Trimming removed 1 base at V and 7 bases at J, with 20 bases between. Germline V gene sequence: CDR1 LGHNA, CDR2 YSLEER. CDR3 size: 17 residues. The CDR3 region is CASSQGRWAPPGNEQFF. As DNA, the CDR3 is TGCGCCAGCAGCCAAGGGAGGTGGGCACCCCCGGGGAATGAGCAGTTCTTC.

The V gene is TRBV6-6, the J gene TRBJ2-7; 9 nucleotides match TRBD1. CDR1 and CDR2 (germline): MNHNY, SVGAGI (reference sequence). The CDR3 totals 15 residues. The trim removed 6 bases at V and 3 bases at J, leaving 9 bases unmatched. CDR3 region: CASRRTGDLLYEQYF. The DNA of the CDR3 is TGTGCCAGCAGGCGGACAGGGGACCTTCTCTACGAGCAGTACTTC.

The chain has TRBV27 and TRBJ2-2, with 9 bases matching TRBD1. Per germline, CDR1 MNHEY and CDR2 SMNVEV (reference sequence). V trimming: 6 bases; J trimming: 7 bases; junction bases outside the gene matches: 6. CDR3 length: 14 residues. The CDR3 sequence is CASRGTGQFGELFF. For the CDR3, the DNA is TGTGCCAGCAGGGGGACAGGGCAGTTCGGGGAGCTGTTTTTT.

V gene TRBV4-3 combines with J gene TRBJ2-3; 8 bases are a match to TRBD1. Germline values: CDR1 LGHNA, CDR2 YSLEER. This CDR3 spans 16 amino acids. J gave up 1 base and V 4 bases, and 7 bases lay outside the gene matches. CDR3 nucleotide sequence: TGCGCCAGCAGCCGCAGACAGGGGATAGGCACAGATACGCAGTATTTT. This translates into CASSRRQGIGTDTQYF.

The chain links TRBV5-6 to TRBJ2-1; 11 bases fit TRBD2. Losses at the gene ends were 2 bases for V and 6 bases for J; bases not matched to a gene: 4. This CDR3 comprises 15 residues. Germline V gives CDR1 SGHDT, CDR2 YYEEEE. The CDR3 sequence: CASSFLAGGGNEQFF. The CDR3 nucleotides are TGTGCCAGCAGCTTCTTAGCGGGAGGGGGCAATGAGCAGTTCTTC.

This clone has at least ten counts. The chain is built from TRBV10-3 and TRBJ2-1; 14 nucleotides match TRBD2. Germline trimming cut 9 bases from V and 8 bases from J; bases unmatched to any gene: 6. The CDR3 consists of 14 residues. The germline gives CDR1 ENHRY, CDR2 SYGVKD. The DNA of the CDR3 is TGTGCCATAGGGACTAGCGGGAGTCTTGATGAGCAGTTCTTC. Translation gives CAIGTSGSLDEQFF.